The 24 T cell receptor beta chains listed next were all sequenced from one sample in a study of blood T cells in healthy people across ages. Alongside a J-beta primer mix, a sample-barcoded 5' primer served in a second PCR lasting roughly 6 to 12 cycles. TCRdb re-derived calls from the 5' RACE reads in MiXCR, one entry per CDR3 protein. The repertoire holds some 1.8 million distinct CDR3 sequences, with 39% as singletons. Sequencing was performed on blood. The receptor set was obtained from a human donor in good health.

The genes are TRBV5-1 and TRBJ2-1; 8 bases are shared with TRBD2. Per germline, CDR1 SGHRS and CDR2 YFSETQ. This CDR3 has 15 amino acids. V gave up 7 bases and J gave up 2 bases; unmatched junction bases: 8. The CDR3 loop is CASLMTGGAYNEQFF. The CDR3 DNA is TGCGCCAGCCTCATGACCGGGGGGGCCTACAATGAGCAGTTCTTC.

A few counts support this clonotype. One end of the junction does not line up with germline, which may come from a read error. The rearrangement uses TRBV27 and TRBJ1-5; D unclear. The V gene's germline CDR1 is MNHEY and CDR2 SMNVEV (reference sequence). CDR3 length: 14 amino acids. CDR3 sequence reads: CASSLRTGNRPQHF. CDR3 in DNA: TGTGCTAGCAGTTTGAGAACCGGGAATCGGCCCCAGCATTTT.

This chain's CDR3 is CASSYIGGRSSYNSPLHF. The CDR3 nucleotides read TGTGCCAGCAGTTACATCGGGGGCCGGAGCTCCTATAATTCACCCCTCCACTTT. The rearrangement uses TRBV6-2 or TRBV6-3 and TRBJ1-6; D might be TRBD1 (6 bases). The length of the CDR3 is 18 residues. CDR1 MNHEY and CDR2 SVGEGT come from the germline V gene. The V end lost 2 bases, the J end lost 0 bases, and 14 bases lay between the germline ends.

This clonotype occurred many times. V usage is TRBV5-6 and J usage is TRBJ2-7; D ambiguous. V was trimmed by 7 bases and J by 4 bases, leaving 27 bases between them. The CDR3 length is 17 residues. CDR1 and CDR2 from the germline V gene are SGHDT and YYEEEE. Here the CDR3 DNA reads TGTGCCAGCCTCCTAAGGAGTGGGAATTTGTATGGGTACGAGCAGTACTTC. It translates to CASLLRSGNLYGYEQYF.

CDR3 region: CASSQDSDRDQPQHF. The CDR3 bases are TGCGCCAGCAGCCAAGATTCGGACCGAGATCAGCCCCAGCATTTT. The chain is built from TRBV4-1 and TRBJ1-5; D is undetermined. The CDR3 sequence is 15 residues long. Germline loops: CDR1 MGHRA, CDR2 YSYEKL. With 0 bases removed from V and 5 bases from J, the gap between germline ends came to 11 bases.

This clonotype showed up just a few times. V is TRBV29-1 and J is TRBJ2-4, with no clear D. CDR3 size: 13 residues. V lost 4 bases and J 13 bases, leaving 20 bases between the germline ends. Germline CDR1 is SQVTM and CDR2 is ANQGSEA. CDR3 amino acids: CSVVSSSYNEQYF. CDR3 sequence (DNA): TGCAGCGTTGTATCGAGCTCCTACAATGAGCAGTACTTC.

The CDR3 region is CASSGTGAGGYTF. In DNA form, the CDR3 reads TGTGCCAGCAGTGGGACAGGGGCGGGTGGCTACACCTTC. This sequence joins TRBV12-3 or TRBV12-4 and TRBJ1-2, with 10 bases matching TRBD1. The CDR3 totals 13 residues. V was pared by 5 bases and J by 7 bases, with 4 bases of the junction left unmatched.

This clonotype was recorded a few times. The chain is built from TRBV6-5 and TRBJ1-1; tentative D call: TRBD1 (5 bases). Trimming pared 2 bases from V and 6 bases from J, leaving 19 bases between. This CDR3 region has 16 residues. Germline V lookup: CDR1 MNHEY, CDR2 SVGAGI. This CDR3 reads CASSYLLPGEGPEAFF. The DNA for the CDR3 is TGTGCCAGCAGTTACCTCCTTCCGGGAGAGGGACCTGAAGCTTTCTTT.

The V and J genes are TRBV5-5 and TRBJ2-5; TRBD2 matches 13 bases. J was trimmed by 3 bases and V by 4 bases; bases with no gene match: 6. This CDR3 spans 16 amino acids. Germline CDR1 is SGHKS and CDR2 is YYEKEE (reference sequence). The CDR3 is CASSLGLAGPKETQYF. The CDR3 coding sequence is TGTGCCAGCAGCCTGGGACTAGCGGGGCCCAAAGAGACCCAGTACTTC.

The DNA of the CDR3 is TGCGCCAGCAGCCAAGAACGGACAACCACCGGCCATTATGGCTACACCTTC. Translating gives CASSQERTTTGHYGYTF. V and J are TRBV4-3 and TRBJ1-2; D is possibly TRBD1 (5 bases). The V end was cut by 0 bases, the J end by 5 bases, with 19 bases between. The germline CDR1 and CDR2 sequences are LGHNA and YSLEER. This CDR3 has 17 amino acids.

The chain couples TRBV7-9 to TRBJ2-7; no clear D. Trimming removed 1 base from V and 3 bases from J, with 10 bases in between. This CDR3 spans 14 amino acids. CDR1 and CDR2 from the germline V gene are SEHNR and FQNEAQ (reference sequence). The CDR3 loop reads CASSLGRTYYEQYF. The CDR3 nucleotides are TGTGCCAGCAGCTTAGGCAGAACATACTACGAGCAGTACTTC.

This clonotype was seen only a few times. A read error may be the cause here, since a much bigger clone is one base away. This chain links TRBV6-4 with TRBJ2-4, with D possibly being TRBD1 (5 bases). Trimming cost V 0 bases and J 13 bases, with 13 bases left between them. The CDR3 totals 13 residues. The V gene's germline CDR1 is MRHNA and CDR2 SNTAGT. CDR3 in amino acids: CASSDSDNNEQYF. DNA of the CDR3: TGTGCCAGCAGTGACTCGGACAACAATGAGCAGTACTTC.

This clonotype was seen more than once but under ten times. The chain combines TRBV6-6 with TRBJ1-1; no reliable D call. Per the germline V gene, CDR1 is MNHNY and CDR2 is SVGAGI (reference sequence). This CDR3 region has 14 residues. The V end lost 6 bases, the J end lost 4 bases, and 15 bases lay between the germline ends. The CDR3 region has the DNA TGTGCCAGCAGACGACACCCTTTGGGCACTGAAGCTTTCTTT. Translated: CASRRHPLGTEAFF.

This clonotype came up a few times. The gene calls are TRBV6-5 and TRBJ1-2, with TRBD1 matching over 7 bases. V lost 6 bases and J lost 5; bases outside the gene matches: 9. The CDR3 runs 14 residues. CDR1 is MNHEY and CDR2 is SVGAGI in the germline V gene. The CDR3 protein is CASSDEGARYGYTF. The CDR3 coding sequence is TGTGCCAGCAGCGACGAGGGGGCAAGGTATGGCTACACCTTC.

This chain joins TRBV7-9 and TRBJ2-1; unclear D gene. Deletions cut 5 bases from V and 8 bases from J, with 10 bases between. The germline V gene encodes CDR1 SEHNR and CDR2 FQNEAQ (reference sequence). This CDR3 comprises 12 residues. The DNA of the CDR3 is TGTGCCAGCAGCCTTTCCGTGGATGAGCAGTTCTTC. Protein product: CASSLSVDEQFF.

In regard to this clonotype: The germline gene is not matched at one end of the junction; a read error may be the cause. This chain connects TRBV4-3 to TRBJ1-1; TRBD1 might be the D (6 bases). Germline CDR1 is LGHNA and CDR2 is YSLEER. This CDR3 is 13 amino acids long. The CDR3 sequence is CAGSQNPGAAAFF. DNA of the CDR3: TGCGCCGGCAGCCAAAATCCGGGGGCGGCAGCTTTCTTT.

This clonotype was found a few times. The rearrangement links TRBV5-1 to TRBJ2-5; 12 bases are shared with TRBD2. The CDR3 extends over 15 amino acids. J was trimmed by 4 bases and V by 4 bases; bases with no gene match: 5. CDR1 and CDR2 (germline): SGHRS, YFSETQ. This CDR3 is CASSPSGGASETQYF. CDR3 nucleotides: TGCGCCAGCAGCCCTAGCGGGGGGGCGTCAGAGACCCAGTACTTC.

Turning to this clonotype: The junction does not match germline at one end; this may be a read error. This chain joins TRBV4-3 and TRBJ2-5, with D possibly TRBD1 on 6 matching bases. The germline V gene has CDR1 LGHNA and CDR2 YSLEER. CDR3 length: 14 amino acids. In nucleotides, the CDR3 is TGCACCAGCAGCCTCCGGACACCAAGGGGGACCCAATACTTC. As protein: CTSSLRTPRGTQYF.

In this sample, this clonotype turned up many times. The V call is TRBV4-1, the J call TRBJ2-4; D may be TRBD1 or TRBD2 (5 bases each). The CDR3 is 14 residues long. CDR1 MGHRA and CDR2 YSYEKL come from the germline V gene. V was pared by 3 bases and J by 6 bases, with 12 bases between. This chain's CDR3 is CASSHSGRGNIQYF. DNA of the CDR3: TGCGCCAGCAGCCACTCGGGACGGGGAAACATTCAGTACTTC.

This chain uses TRBV20-1 with TRBJ2-5; D may be TRBD1 or TRBD2 (6 bases each). The DNA end is a closer match to TRBJ2-7, so the J assignment may be wrong. CDR3 size: 15 residues. Looked up from germline, CDR1 is DFQATT and CDR2 is SNEGSKA (reference sequence). The DNA of the CDR3 is TGCAGTGCTAGGGATCATAATGGGGGGCAGTACGAGCAGTACTTC. Translation: CSARDHNGGQYEQYF.

As regards this clonotype: The junction departs from germline at one end; a sequencing error may be responsible. The chain carries TRBV29-1 and TRBJ1-2; perhaps TRBD1 as D (6 bases). This CDR3 has 14 amino acids. Germline lookup yields CDR1 SQVTM and CDR2 ANQGSEA. CDR3 in amino acids: CIVESTGLDYGYTF. CDR3 nucleotide sequence: TGCATCGTTGAATCCACAGGGCTTGACTATGGCTACACCTTC.

The chain links TRBV7-2 to TRBJ1-5; D is possibly TRBD1 (5 bases). The CDR3 spans 16 residues. V lost 5 bases to trimming and J lost 8 bases, with 22 bases between them. Germline values: CDR1 SGHTA, CDR2 FQGNSA. CDR3: CASSQEPGPRDEPQHF. Written as DNA, the CDR3 is TGTGCCAGCAGCCAAGAACCGGGACCCCGGGACGAGCCCCAGCATTTT.

The chain has TRBV12-3 or TRBV12-4 and TRBJ2-5; D unresolved. CDR3 length equals 14 residues. V was cut by 2 bases and J by 2 bases, with 9 bases left in between. CDR3 nucleotide sequence: TGTGCCAGCAGTTTACTGGGCGCTCAAGAGACCCAGTACTTC. Its translation: CASSLLGAQETQYF.

This chain uses TRBV28 with TRBJ1-6; maybe TRBD1 (5 bases). CDR3 length: 13 residues. Germline V gives CDR1 MDHEN, CDR2 SYDVKM. The germline V and J ends were trimmed by 6 bases and 7 bases, with 10 bases remaining between them. The CDR3, as DNA: TGTGCCAGCAGGGGACGGTCGAATTCACCCCTCCACTTT. Protein: CASRGRSNSPLHF. The variable domain in full, with the rest retrieved from reference TRBV28 and TRBJ1-6, is DVKVTQSSRYLVKRTGEKVFLECVQDMDHENMFWYRQDPGLGLRLIYFSYDVKMKEKGDIPEGYSVSREKKERFSLILESASTNQTSMYLCASRGRSNSPLHFGNGTRLTVT.